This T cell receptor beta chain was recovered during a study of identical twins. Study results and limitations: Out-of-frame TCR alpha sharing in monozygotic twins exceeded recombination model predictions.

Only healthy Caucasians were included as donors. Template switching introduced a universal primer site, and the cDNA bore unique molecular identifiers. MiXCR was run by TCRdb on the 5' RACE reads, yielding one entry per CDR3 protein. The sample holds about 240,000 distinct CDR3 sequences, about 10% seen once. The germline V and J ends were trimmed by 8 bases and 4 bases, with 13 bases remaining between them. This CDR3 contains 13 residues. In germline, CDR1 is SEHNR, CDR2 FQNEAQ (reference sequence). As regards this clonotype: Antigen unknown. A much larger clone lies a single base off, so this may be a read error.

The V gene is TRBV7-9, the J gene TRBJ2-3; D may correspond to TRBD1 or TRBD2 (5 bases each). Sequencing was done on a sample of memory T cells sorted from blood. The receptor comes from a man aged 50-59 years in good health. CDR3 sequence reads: CASGLGPSDTQYF. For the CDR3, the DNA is TGTGCCAGCGGCCTGGGACCCTCAGATACGCAGTATTTT.